This is a list of T cell receptor beta chains from one sample in a study of cytomegalovirus exposure and HLA in healthy donors. The assay was immunoSEQ multiplex PCR, and TCRdb's table has in-frame clones only and misses some. This table has around 150,000 clones, around 79% appearing once. The sample comprised PBMCs. Receptors originate from a woman aged 40-49 years in good health and CMV-seropositive. CDR3s include the opening cysteine and the closing phenylalanine or tryptophan. A D gene is named only where the DNA matches it firmly. Size values are once, few and many counts, or a class for expanded clones, and some rows have none.

cdr3_aa: CASSDLAGRVNEQFF; cdr3_nt: TGTGCCAGCAGTGATCTAGCGGGACGGGTCAATGAGCAGTTCTTC; v_call: TRBV25-1; clone_size: few; j_call: TRBJ2-1; d_call: TRBD2
cdr3_aa: CASTGQGAFGYTF; cdr3_nt: TGCGCCAGCACGGGACAGGGGGCGTTTGGCTACACCTTC; v_call: TRBV5-1; clone_size: NA; j_call: TRBJ1-2; d_call: TRBD1
cdr3_aa: CASSYSRTDYNSPLHF; cdr3_nt: TGTGCCAGCAGTTACTCGAGGACAGACTATAATTCACCCCTCCACTTT; v_call: TRBV6-6; clone_size: NA; j_call: TRBJ1-6; d_call: NA
cdr3_aa: CASSPSQVTETQYF; cdr3_nt: TGTGCCAGCTCACCAAGTCAGGTGACGGAGACCCAGTACTTC; v_call: TRBV18; clone_size: NA; j_call: TRBJ2-5; d_call: NA
cdr3_aa: CASSLTGAREKLFF; cdr3_nt: TGTGCCAGCAGCCTGACAGGGGCAAGGGAAAAACTGTTTTTT; v_call: TRBV11-3; clone_size: NA; j_call: TRBJ1-4; d_call: TRBD1
cdr3_aa: CASSPRASALNTDTQYF; cdr3_nt: TGTGCCAGCAGCCCCCGGGCTAGCGCCTTAAACACAGATACGCAGTATTTT; v_call: TRBV7-6; clone_size: once; j_call: TRBJ2-3; d_call: NA
cdr3_aa: CAISEQATNMAGELFF; cdr3_nt: TGTGCCATCAGTGAACAGGCCACGAATATGGCCGGGGAGCTGTTTTTT; v_call: TRBV10-3; clone_size: NA; j_call: TRBJ2-2; d_call: NA
cdr3_aa: CASSSGQGVGEQFF; cdr3_nt: TGTGCCAGCAGCTCGGGACAGGGTGTGGGAGAGCAGTTCTTC; v_call: TRBV5-8; clone_size: few; j_call: TRBJ2-1; d_call: TRBD1
cdr3_aa: CASSPPGTSGDNEQFF; cdr3_nt: TGTGCCAGCAGCCCCCCCGGGACTAGCGGAGACAATGAGCAGTTCTTC; v_call: TRBV5-4; clone_size: NA; j_call: TRBJ2-1; d_call: TRBD2
cdr3_aa: CASSFGLGVGNEQFF; cdr3_nt: TGTGCCAGCAGCTTCGGGCTAGGGGTGGGGAATGAGCAGTTCTTC; v_call: TRBV5-6; clone_size: few; j_call: TRBJ2-1; d_call: NA
cdr3_aa: CASSPRSGGTYGYTF; cdr3_nt: TGTGCCAGCAGCCCCCGGTCAGGGGGGACCTATGGCTACACCTTC; v_call: TRBV5-6; clone_size: NA; j_call: TRBJ1-2; d_call: TRBD1
cdr3_aa: CASSQDRGTGQYF; cdr3_nt: TGCGCCAGCAGCCAAGATAGGGGGACCGGGCAGTACTTC; v_call: TRBV4-3; clone_size: NA; j_call: TRBJ2-7; d_call: NA
cdr3_aa: CASTLSGGGLLDEQFF; cdr3_nt: TGTGCCAGCACCCTCTCGGGCGGTGGACTTTTGGATGAGCAGTTCTTC; v_call: TRBV6-6; clone_size: NA; j_call: TRBJ2-1; d_call: NA
cdr3_aa: CASSAQGAFDTGELFF; cdr3_nt: TGTGCCAGCAGTGCCCAGGGGGCGTTCGACACCGGGGAGCTGTTTTTT; v_call: TRBV6-1; clone_size: NA; j_call: TRBJ2-2; d_call: TRBD1
cdr3_aa: CASGGDPLLNTGELFF; cdr3_nt: TGTGCCAGCGGCGGAGACCCTTTACTGAACACCGGGGAGCTGTTTTTT; v_call: TRBV7-8; clone_size: NA; j_call: TRBJ2-2; d_call: NA
cdr3_aa: CAWSSTGTGELFF; cdr3_nt: TGTGCCTGGAGTTCTACGGGCACCGGGGAGCTGTTTTTT; v_call: TRBV30; clone_size: NA; j_call: TRBJ2-2; d_call: NA
cdr3_aa: CATSVGLAGETGELFF; cdr3_nt: TGTGCCACCAGCGTCGGACTAGCGGGAGAAACCGGGGAGCTGTTTTTT; v_call: TRBV15; clone_size: NA; j_call: TRBJ2-2; d_call: TRBD2
cdr3_aa: CASSYSRYQPQHF; cdr3_nt: TGTGCCAGCAGTTATAGCCGGTACCAGCCCCAGCATTTT; v_call: TRBV28; clone_size: NA; j_call: TRBJ1-5; d_call: NA
cdr3_aa: CAISGRSSYEQYF; cdr3_nt: TGTGCCATCAGTGGTAGGAGCTCCTACGAGCAGTACTTC; v_call: TRBV10-3; clone_size: NA; j_call: TRBJ2-7; d_call: NA
cdr3_aa: CASSVLGTGISGANVLTF; cdr3_nt: TGTGCCAGTAGTGTTCTCGGGACAGGGATCTCTGGGGCCAACGTCCTGACTTTC; v_call: TRBV19; clone_size: few; j_call: TRBJ2-6; d_call: TRBD1
cdr3_aa: CASSLDRGTGELFF; cdr3_nt: TGTGCCAGCAGCTTAGACAGGGGCACCGGGGAGCTGTTTTTT; v_call: TRBV7-2; clone_size: few; j_call: TRBJ2-2; d_call: TRBD1
cdr3_aa: CASTDLRQGAVKGYTF; cdr3_nt: TGTGCCAGTACCGATCTCAGACAGGGGGCGGTAAAAGGCTACACCTTC; v_call: TRBV19; clone_size: NA; j_call: TRBJ1-2; d_call: TRBD1